These 9 T cell receptor beta chains share one sample of origin, sequenced in a study of somatic mutations in cytotoxic T cells in rheumatoid arthritis. The assay was immunoSEQ multiplex PCR, and TCRdb's table has in-frame clones only and misses some. The sample records some 5,600 clones, roughly four fifths being singletons. Specimen: CD8+ T cells sorted from blood. The receptors were sampled from an adult with rheumatoid arthritis.

The V gene is TRBV5-5, the J gene TRBJ2-1, with 9 nucleotides matching TRBD2. J was trimmed by 0 bases and V by 4 bases; bases with no gene match: 11. The CDR3 extends over 18 amino acids. Germline loops: CDR1 SGHKS, CDR2 YYEKEE (reference sequence). The CDR3: CASSIPSGTWSSYNEQFF. CDR3 nucleotide sequence: TGTGCCAGCAGCATCCCTAGCGGGACCTGGAGCTCCTACAATGAGCAGTTCTTC.

This chain uses TRBV7-9 with TRBJ2-7; TRBD2 matches at 10 bases. This CDR3 has 15 amino acids. With V trimmed by 3 bases and J by 5 bases, 7 bases remained unmatched. Germline CDR1 and CDR2: SEHNR and FQNEAQ (reference sequence). The CDR3 bases are TGTGCCAGCAGCTTCCAGCGGGAGGGCCTACACGAGCAGTACTTC. Its protein is CASSFQREGLHEQYF.

This chain links TRBV15 with TRBJ2-4; D unresolved. Germline V lookup: CDR1 LNHNV, CDR2 YYDKDF (reference sequence). V lost 3 bases to trimming and J lost 3 bases, with 9 bases between them. The CDR3 contains 14 residues. In nucleotides, the CDR3 is TGTGCCACCAGCAGGGCTGGGGACAAAAACATTCAGTACTTC. This gives the protein CATSRAGDKNIQYF.

The chain has TRBV11-2 and TRBJ1-2; D gene uncertain. The CDR3 is 18 amino acids. V was pared by 1 base and J by 2 bases, with 20 bases between. CDR1 is SGHAT and CDR2 is FQNNGV in the germline V gene. The CDR3 nucleotides read TGTGCCAGCAGCTTAGTAACATTATTGGCGGGCTCGAACTATGGCTACACCTTC. Encoded protein: CASSLVTLLAGSNYGYTF.

The CDR3 DNA follows: TGTGCCAGCAGTGACTCGACAGACACAGATACGCAGTATTTT. Translation: CASSDSTDTDTQYF. The chain links TRBV6-4 to TRBJ2-3, with a tentative D call TRBD1 (5 bases). V gave up 0 bases and J gave up 2 bases, with 6 bases separating them. Germline CDR1 is MRHNA and CDR2 is SNTAGT. The length of the CDR3 is 14 residues.

The chain has TRBV5-1 and TRBJ2-3, with TRBD2 matching over 10 bases. This CDR3 spans 15 amino acids. J was trimmed by 0 bases and V by 4 bases; bases with no gene match: 2. Germline assignment: CDR1 SGHRS and CDR2 YFSETQ. CDR3 protein: CASSGLAVSTDTQYF. The CDR3 nucleotides are TGCGCCAGCAGCGGACTAGCGGTTAGCACAGATACGCAGTATTTT.

This chain links TRBV27 with TRBJ2-3; D not certain. This CDR3 is 15 amino acids long. The germline V gene has CDR1 MNHEY and CDR2 SMNVEV (reference sequence). The V gene lost 2 bases and the J gene lost 4 bases, with 13 bases spanning the gap. CDR3 sequence (DNA): TGTGCCAGCAGTTTAGTCGGCCTTGGGTCAGATACGCAGTATTTT. This codes for CASSLVGLGSDTQYF.

The chain carries TRBV7-8 and TRBJ2-1, with 12 bases lining up with TRBD2. Looked up from germline, CDR1 is SGHVS and CDR2 is FQNEAQ. V shed 3 bases, J shed 5 bases, and the junction held 5 bases outside the gene matches. The CDR3 spans 16 residues. CDR3 DNA: TGTGCCAGCAGCTTGCTAGCGGGAGGGCTGGACAATGAGCAGTTCTTC. Its translation: CASSLLAGGLDNEQFF. Full variable domain (remainder filled in from reference TRBV7-8 and TRBJ2-1): GAGVSQSPRYKVAKRGQDVALRCDPISGHVSLFWYQQALGQGPEFLTYFQNEAQLDKSGLPSDRFFAERPEGSVSTLKIQRTQQEDSAVYLCASSLLAGGLDNEQFFGPGTRLTVL.

The chain employs TRBV15 and TRBJ1-5, with D possibly matching TRBD1 (6 bases). The length of the CDR3 is 15 residues. Germline V gene data show CDR1 as LNHNV and CDR2 as YYDKDF (reference sequence). Trimming took 3 bases from V and 1 from J, leaving 10 bases between them. The CDR3 DNA is TGTGCCACCAGCAGCGGACAGACGAGCAATCAGCCCCAGCATTTT. It yields the protein CATSSGQTSNQPQHF.